Each of the 30 T cell receptor beta chains below was sequenced from the same sample in a study of regulatory T cells in long-lasting Graves disease (dated by TCRdb to the early 2020s). Libraries came from multiplex PCR. Sequencing was performed on an Illumina HiSeq 4000. To build TCR beta libraries, CDR3 regions were amplified by Arm-PCR using iRepertoire HTBI primers. TCRdb trimmed public reads at Q25 via fastp, called clones via MiXCR and kept in-frame beta chains. Each entry merges the rows of one CDR3 protein and shows their most common DNA and genes. The sample table shows 200,000 to 250,000 distinct CDR3 sequences, and around 16% are seen once. The top ten clones comprise approximately 20% of the sample. The label giving this sample's time point can be read as: newly diagnosed GD, antithyroid drugs for less than 3 months. For both TCR sequencing and RNA sequencing, RNA was extracted from PBMCs in TRIzol.

Here the sequenced sample was peripheral blood mononuclear cells (PBMCs), taken at new diagnosis, from a patient treated with antithyroid drugs. All receptors derive from a female donor with Graves disease.

This clonotype was observed many times. The chain joins TRBV10-3 to TRBJ2-1; the match to TRBD2 covers 8 bases. V shed 4 bases and J 7 bases; nucleotides not matched to a gene: 9. Germline CDR1 is ENHRY and CDR2 is SYGVKD. The CDR3 runs to 15 residues. The CDR3 protein is CAISVAESGSNEQFF. CDR3 DNA sequence: TGTGCCATCAGTGTGGCCGAAAGCGGGAGTAATGAGCAGTTCTTC.

The genes are TRBV28 and TRBJ2-7; D remains unclear. Looked up from germline, CDR1 is MDHEN and CDR2 is SYDVKM. This CDR3 is 14 amino acids long. Trimming stripped 5 bases from V and 4 bases from J, with 15 bases between. The CDR3 DNA sequence: TGTGCCAGCAGTAAAGCCGCCCTCAGATACGAGCAGTACTTC. This encodes CASSKAALRYEQYF.

V gene TRBV5-6 combines with J gene TRBJ1-1; D is undetermined. This CDR3 region has 11 residues. V was trimmed by 4 bases and J by 6 bases, leaving 7 bases between them. Germline V gene lookup returns CDR1 SGHDT and CDR2 YYEEEE. This chain's CDR3 is CASSRDPEAFF. CDR3 DNA: TGTGCCAGCAGCCGAGACCCTGAAGCTTTCTTT.

Comment on this clonotype: This is likely an artifact of a read error, given a far larger clone one base away. This rearrangement joins TRBV7-2 to TRBJ2-1; TRBD2 matches 10 bases. The V gene's germline CDR1 is SGHTA and CDR2 FQGNSA. With 4 bases clipped from V and 10 bases from J, the junction kept 10 bases outside the gene matches. The CDR3 has 15 amino acids. The DNA of the CDR3 is TGTGCCAGCAGCTCCCCCGGGACTAGCGCCGGCGAGCAGTTCTTC. It codes for CASSSPGTSAGEQFF. Drawing the rest from reference TRBV7-2 and TRBJ2-1, the complete variable domain is GAGVSQSPSNKVTEKGKDVELRCDPISGHTALYWYRQSLGQGLEFLIYFQGNSAPDKSGLPSDRFSAERTGGSVSTLTIQRTQQEDSAVYLCASSSPGTSAGEQFFGPGTRLTVL.

This clonotype has at least ten counts. This chain connects TRBV6-2 or TRBV6-3 to TRBJ1-2; tentatively, D is TRBD1 (5 bases). Trimming pared 2 bases from V and 4 bases from J, leaving 8 bases between. There are 13 residues in the CDR3. Germline values: CDR1 MNHEY, CDR2 SVGEGT. CDR3 protein: CASSYLDTYGYTF. The CDR3 DNA sequence: TGTGCCAGCAGTTACCTGGACACCTATGGCTACACCTTC.

This clonotype has ten or more counts. The chain carries TRBV10-3 and TRBJ2-5; D is perhaps TRBD1 (6 bases). V lost 6 bases, J lost 4 bases, and 15 bases lay in between. CDR1 is ENHRY, CDR2 SYGVKD, per germline. CDR3 length equals 14 residues. Here the CDR3 DNA reads TGTGCCATCAGGGAAGGGGGTCGGGGAGAGACCCAGTACTTC. Translating it yields CAIREGGRGETQYF.

This clonotype appeared many times. The chain employs TRBV10-3 and TRBJ1-1, with D hard to call. The V and J ends lost 3 bases and 4 bases respectively, with 12 bases between them. Germline V CDR1 and CDR2: ENHRY, SYGVKD. The CDR3 is made up of 14 amino acids. The CDR3 protein is CAISDTLVGTEAFF. CDR3 bases: TGTGCCATCAGTGATACCCTGGTCGGCACTGAAGCTTTCTTT.

In its sample, this clonotype was seen once. The rearrangement uses TRBV28 and TRBJ2-1; D might be TRBD2 (6 bases). The CDR3 is made up of 16 amino acids. Looked up from germline, CDR1 is MDHEN and CDR2 is SYDVKM. The V and J ends lost 1 base and 6 bases respectively, with 16 bases between them. As DNA, the CDR3 is TGTGCCAGCAGTTTATTTCGGGAGAAGGGATTCAATGAGCAGTTCTTC. This gives the protein CASSLFREKGFNEQFF.

The chain couples TRBV25-1 to TRBJ1-1, with D possibly being TRBD1 (6 bases). CDR1 and CDR2 (germline): MGHDK, SYGVNS. Trimming removed 6 bases from V and 12 bases from J, with 17 bases in between. CDR3 length: 12 residues. For the CDR3, the DNA is TGTGCCAGCAGAGACCTGACAGGCGGGACTTTCTTT. It encodes CASRDLTGGTFF.

In this sample, this clonotype turned up many times. This chain connects TRBV24-1 to TRBJ2-1, with D perhaps matching TRBD2 (5 bases). This CDR3 contains 14 residues. The germline V and J ends were trimmed by 5 bases and 0 bases, with 7 bases remaining between them. The germline gives CDR1 KGHDR, CDR2 SFDVKD. DNA for the CDR3: TGTGCCACCAGTGCCGCGGGCTCCTACAATGAGCAGTTCTTC. Amino acids: CATSAAGSYNEQFF.

This clonotype has ten or more counts. The rearrangement links TRBV19 to TRBJ2-4; 8 positions match TRBD2. This CDR3 comprises 18 residues. The trim removed 2 bases at V and 6 bases at J, leaving 15 bases unmatched. CDR1 and CDR2 from the germline V gene are LNHDA and SQIVND (reference sequence). The DNA of the CDR3 is TGTGCCAGTAGTATAAGTGTACCCGGGCAGGCGGGAGGAAACATTCAGTACTTC. Amino acids: CASSISVPGQAGGNIQYF.

The chain has TRBV5-6 and TRBJ2-1, with a tentative D call TRBD2 (6 bases). CDR3 size: 16 residues. CDR1 and CDR2 (germline): SGHDT, YYEEEE. Trimming took off 7 bases at V and 7 bases at J, with 24 bases between the two ends. The CDR3 sequence is CASGLGAGTGLNEQFF. The DNA for the CDR3 is TGTGCCAGCGGGTTAGGGGCCGGGACTGGACTAAATGAGCAGTTCTTC.

The chain recombines TRBV2 with TRBJ2-7; 10 bases align to TRBD2. The CDR3 spans 15 residues. Germline trimming cut 6 bases from V and 9 bases from J; bases unmatched to any gene: 14. Germline-derived CDR1 and CDR2 are SNHLY and FYNNEI. The CDR3 coding sequence is TGTGCCAGCAGGTTGCCTCTAGGGACTAGCGTAGTGCAGTACTTC. It encodes CASRLPLGTSVVQYF.

This clonotype was recorded at least ten times. V is TRBV11-2 and J is TRBJ2-2, with TRBD1 matching over 8 bases. The CDR3 covers 15 residues. The J segment lost 6 bases and the V segment lost 3 bases, leaving 6 bases of the junction unmatched. Germline V gene lookup returns CDR1 SGHAT and CDR2 FQNNGV. CDR3 loop: CASSLGQVFSGELFF. As DNA, the CDR3 is TGTGCCAGCAGCTTGGGACAGGTTTTTTCCGGGGAGCTGTTTTTT.

This clonotype was counted at least ten times. This sequence joins TRBV2 and TRBJ1-2; D remains ambiguous. The CDR3 has 12 amino acids. V was cut by 4 bases and J by 9 bases, with 12 bases left in between. Per germline, CDR1 SNHLY and CDR2 FYNNEI. The CDR3 region is CASSGSRGSYTF. The CDR3 DNA reads TGTGCCAGCAGTGGATCCAGAGGGAGCTACACCTTC.

This clonotype was recorded many times. The chain links TRBV30 to TRBJ2-6; D is possibly TRBD1 or TRBD2 (5 bases each). The CDR3 is made up of 19 amino acids. The ends were cut back, 1 base at V and 3 bases at J, with 22 bases in the middle. Germline CDR1 is GTSNPN and CDR2 is SVGIG (reference sequence). The chain's CDR3 is CAWSEPGRSYGRGANVLTF. DNA of the CDR3: TGTGCCTGGAGTGAACCGGGACGGTCTTATGGCCGTGGGGCCAACGTCCTGACTTTC.

At least ten counts were recorded for this clonotype. The chain links TRBV11-2 to TRBJ1-6; D uncertain. Between the trimmed V and J ends, which lost 1 base and 0 bases, there was a span of 13 bases. Looked up from germline, CDR1 is SGHAT and CDR2 is FQNNGV. The CDR3 totals 18 residues. In nucleotides, the CDR3 is TGTGCCAGCAGCTTAGGCGGACGGTGGAGCTCCTATAATTCACCCCTCCACTTT. Translation: CASSLGGRWSSYNSPLHF.

CDR3 bases: TGTGCCAGTAGTAATCACAGGGTTGGGGCCAACGTCCTGACTTTC. Translation: CASSNHRVGANVLTF. The rearrangement links TRBV19 to TRBJ2-6; the D gene is possibly TRBD1 (6 bases). V lost 4 bases, J lost 3 bases, and 10 bases lay in between. The V gene's germline CDR1 is LNHDA and CDR2 SQIVND (reference sequence). The CDR3 is made up of 15 amino acids.

The gene calls are TRBV6-1 and TRBJ1-5; possibly TRBD1 for D (6 bases). The CDR3 has 15 amino acids. Germline V lookup: CDR1 MNHNS, CDR2 SASEGT. V was shortened by 1 base and J by 3 bases, with 10 bases between the two germline ends. CDR3 sequence reads: CASSEVGGYNQPQHF. In nucleotides, the CDR3 is TGTGCCAGCAGTGAAGTAGGGGGTTACAATCAGCCCCAGCATTTT.

This clonotype has a count of ten or more. The rearrangement joins TRBV11-3 to TRBJ2-3; 7 bases fit TRBD2. The CDR3 length is 14 residues. Trimming removed 5 bases from V and 2 bases from J; junction bases left unmatched: 4. The germline V gene has CDR1 SGHNT and CDR2 YENEEA. CDR3 region: CASSHRDYTDTQYF. The CDR3 nucleotides are TGTGCCAGCAGCCACCGGGACTACACAGATACGCAGTATTTT.

In its sample, this clonotype was seen many times. The V gene is TRBV7-9, the J gene TRBJ1-4, with a tentative D call TRBD1 (6 bases). Germline CDR1 and CDR2: SEHNR and FQNEAQ (reference sequence). CDR3 length: 14 residues. V lost 2 bases, J lost 8 bases, and 12 bases lay in between. The CDR3 here is CASSLKDSDEKLFF. For the CDR3, the DNA is TGTGCCAGCAGCTTAAAGGACAGTGACGAAAAACTGTTTTTT.

The chain combines TRBV18 with TRBJ2-7; TRBD2 might be the D (5 bases). With 3 bases removed from V and 3 bases from J, the gap between germline ends came to 15 bases. This CDR3 region has 15 residues. Germline V CDR1 and CDR2: KGHSH, LQKENI. The CDR3 protein is CASSPTIGIGYEQYF. CDR3 nucleotide sequence: TGTGCCAGCTCACCGACTATCGGGATAGGCTACGAGCAGTACTTC.

This clonotype has a count of ten or more. V and J are TRBV19 and TRBJ1-4; the D is unclear. This CDR3 has 14 amino acids. The germline V gene encodes CDR1 LNHDA and CDR2 SQIVND (reference sequence). V lost 6 bases and J lost 7, with 15 bases in between. This CDR3 reads CASREETGTEKLFF. The DNA for the CDR3 is TGTGCCAGTAGAGAGGAAACCGGTACTGAAAAACTGTTTTTT.

The sample holds many counts of this clonotype. The J gene is TRBJ1-2, the V gene TRBV19; D gene uncertain. The CDR3 is 14 amino acids. The V end was cut by 5 bases, the J end by 2 bases, with 12 bases between. In germline, CDR1 is LNHDA, CDR2 SQIVND (reference sequence). CDR3 nucleotide sequence: TGTGCCAGTAGTCTTTATGGGGAAAACTATGGCTACACCTTC. It yields the protein CASSLYGENYGYTF. Variable domain in full (rest from reference TRBV19 and TRBJ1-2): DGGITQSPKYLFRKEGQNVTLSCEQNLNHDAMYWYRQDPGQGLRLIYYSQIVNDFQKGDIAEGYSVSREKKESFPLTVTSAQKNPTAFYLCASSLYGENYGYTFGSGTRLTVV.

This clonotype has at least ten counts. The V gene is TRBV28, the J gene TRBJ2-2, with TRBD1 matching over 8 bases. Germline CDR1 MDHEN, CDR2 SYDVKM. The CDR3 totals 15 residues. V lost 7 bases to trimming and J lost 8 bases; unmatched junction nucleotides: 12. For the CDR3, the DNA is TGTGCCAGCAACTCCCTTGCAGGGGGCTTAGGGGAGCTGTTTTTT. Translating it yields CASNSLAGGLGELFF. Based on the CDR3 plus reference TRBV28 and TRBJ2-2, the full variable domain is DVKVTQSSRYLVKRTGEKVFLECVQDMDHENMFWYRQDPGLGLRLIYFSYDVKMKEKGDIPEGYSVSREKKERFSLILESASTNQTSMYLCASNSLAGGLGELFFGEGSRLTVL.

Comment on this clonotype: Being one base from a much bigger clone, this may be a read error. The J gene is TRBJ2-5, the V gene TRBV7-6, with D perhaps TRBD1 or TRBD2 (5 bases each). The CDR3 has 12 residues. Trimming stripped 6 bases from V and 5 bases from J, with 10 bases between. The germline V gene has CDR1 SGHVS and CDR2 FNYEAQ. As DNA, the CDR3 is TGTGCCAGCAGGGGGGAAGGGGAGACCCAGTACTTC. Translation gives CASRGEGETQYF.

This clonotype turned up a few times. This rearrangement joins TRBV4-1 to TRBJ2-7; 7 bases agree with TRBD2. The CDR3 loop spans 16 amino acids. Germline-derived CDR1 and CDR2 are MGHRA and YSYEKL. With 1 base clipped from V and 0 bases from J, the junction kept 6 bases outside the gene matches. For the CDR3, the DNA is TGCGCCAGCAGCCAAGGCCCGGGGGGAATCTCCTACGAGCAGTACTTC. It yields the protein CASSQGPGGISYEQYF.

This clonotype showed up many times. The rearrangement joins TRBV29-1 to TRBJ1-4, with 7 bases fitting TRBD1. The ends lost 0 bases at V and 7 bases at J; junction bases unmatched: 8. This CDR3 region has 15 residues. Germline loops: CDR1 SQVTM, CDR2 ANQGSEA. This CDR3 is CSVEDLRDRVEKLFF. The CDR3 DNA follows: TGCAGCGTTGAAGATCTGCGAGACAGGGTTGAAAAACTGTTTTTT.

The rearrangement joins TRBV20-1 to TRBJ2-3; 9 bases align to TRBD2. Trimming cost V 1 base and J 3 bases; bases outside gene matches: 2. The CDR3 is 14 amino acids. Germline loops: CDR1 DFQATT, CDR2 SNEGSKA (reference sequence). The CDR3 reads CSARGGRATDTQYF. CDR3 bases: TGCAGTGCTAGAGGCGGGAGGGCGACAGATACGCAGTATTTT.

This clonotype was observed at least ten times. The V call is TRBV7-3, the J call TRBJ2-7; 7 nucleotides agree with TRBD1. J was trimmed by 6 bases and V by 5 bases; bases with no gene match: 10. Germline loops: CDR1 SGHTA, CDR2 FQGTGA. The CDR3 is 14 amino acids. CDR3 loop: CASSRQGDSREQYF. The CDR3, as DNA: TGTGCCAGCAGCCGCCAAGGGGACAGTCGCGAGCAGTACTTC.